This T cell receptor (beta chain) was sequenced in a study of blood T cell repertoires in COVID-19. Study-level background: Acute-phase and convalescent COVID-19 samples originated in the United States, Italy and Spain. PBMCs, B-cell-depleted T cells, or T cells provided the cDNA or gDNA that made up the material.

The Seattle patients, enrolled during active infection, were followed longitudinally. The ends were cut back, 1 base at V and 9 bases at J, with 13 bases in the middle. The CDR3 consists of 14 residues. Germline CDR1 SGHNT, CDR2 YENEEA. The assay was immunoSEQ multiplex PCR, and TCRdb's table has in-frame clones only and misses some. This sample carries about 190,000 clones, around 80% of them seen once, and the ten largest clones take roughly 12%. Sequencing was done on a sample of peripheral blood. The sequence derives from a woman at least 80 years old with COVID-19, enrolled during active disease. The chain recombines TRBV11-3 with TRBJ2-1; D not certain. CDR3 amino acids: CASSLGDTFGEQFF. For the CDR3, the DNA is TGTGCCAGCAGCTTAGGAGATACCTTCGGTGAGCAGTTCTTC.